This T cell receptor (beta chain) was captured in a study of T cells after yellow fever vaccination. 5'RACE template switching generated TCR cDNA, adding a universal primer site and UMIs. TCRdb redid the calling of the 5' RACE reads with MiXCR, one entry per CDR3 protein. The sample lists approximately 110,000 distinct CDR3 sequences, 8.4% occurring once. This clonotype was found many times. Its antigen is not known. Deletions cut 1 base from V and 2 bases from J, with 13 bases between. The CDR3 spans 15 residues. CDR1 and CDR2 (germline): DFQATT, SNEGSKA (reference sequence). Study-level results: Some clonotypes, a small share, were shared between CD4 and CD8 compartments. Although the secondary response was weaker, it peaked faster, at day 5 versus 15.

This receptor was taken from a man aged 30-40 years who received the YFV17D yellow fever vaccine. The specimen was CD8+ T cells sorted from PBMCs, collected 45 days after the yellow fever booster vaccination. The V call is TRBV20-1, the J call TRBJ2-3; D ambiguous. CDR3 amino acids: CSARGGNVITDTQYF. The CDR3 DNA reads TGCAGTGCTAGAGGGGGAAACGTGATCACAGATACGCAGTATTTT.